Each of the 12 T cell receptor beta chains below was sequenced from the same sample in a study of Graves' ophthalmopathy and Graves' hyperthyroidism. Amplification targeted the TCR beta CDR3 regions, with RNA transcripts as the source material. In the first round, RT-PCR was carried out with HTBI primers, and a multiplex PCR formed the second round. TCRdb passed the multiplex PCR reads through MiXCR, listing each CDR3 protein once. The table has over a million distinct CDR3 sequences, about 38% seen once; the top ten hold 11%. Sequenced: peripheral blood or thyroid tissue (not recorded which). The receptors derive from an adult man with Graves' hyperthyroidism.

The sample holds many counts of this clonotype. The chain has TRBV20-1 and TRBJ1-1; 8 bases agree with TRBD1. V lost 5 bases to trimming and J lost 3 bases; unmatched junction nucleotides: 5. The CDR3 contains 13 residues. CDR1 is DFQATT, CDR2 SNEGSKA, per germline (reference sequence). CDR3 sequence (DNA): TGCAGTGCTCCAGGGGGCCTTTACACTGAAGCTTTCTTT. Encoded protein: CSAPGGLYTEAFF.

This clonotype was recorded many times. The chain combines TRBV7-8 with TRBJ2-7; D is unresolved. The CDR3 has 16 amino acids. The ends were cut back, 5 bases at V and 0 bases at J, with 17 bases in the middle. Germline lookup yields CDR1 SGHVS and CDR2 FQNEAQ. This CDR3 reads CASSARPGISSYEQYF. The CDR3, as DNA: TGTGCCAGCAGCGCCAGGCCTGGCATAAGCTCCTACGAGCAGTACTTC.

This clonotype came up many times. The chain joins TRBV12-3 or TRBV12-4 to TRBJ1-2; no clear D gene. This CDR3 spans 14 amino acids. Trimming pared 4 bases from V and 1 base from J, leaving 10 bases between. CDR3 in DNA: TGTGCCAGCAGTTCATGGGCTATTAACTATGGCTACACCTTC. Protein sequence: CASSSWAINYGYTF.

The V call is TRBV28, the J call TRBJ2-5, with a weak D call TRBD2 (6 bases). The CDR3 length is 15 residues. Trimming removed 6 bases from V and 0 bases from J, with 14 bases in between. CDR1 is MDHEN, CDR2 SYDVKM, per germline. The CDR3 here is CASREGRMYQETQYF. CDR3 DNA: TGTGCCAGCAGGGAGGGACGGATGTACCAAGAGACCCAGTACTTC.

This clonotype was observed at least ten times. The chain combines TRBV29-1 with TRBJ1-2; a possible D gene is TRBD1 (6 bases). V lost 2 bases and J 2 bases, leaving 9 bases between the germline ends. Germline V gives CDR1 SQVTM, CDR2 ANQGSEA. The CDR3 length is 13 residues. In DNA form, the CDR3 reads TGCAGCGTTGAAAGGGACACCAACTATGGCTACACCTTC. Amino acid sequence: CSVERDTNYGYTF.

This clonotype has just a few counts. The genes are TRBV5-1 and TRBJ2-2; D perhaps matches TRBD1 (5 bases). Looked up from germline, CDR1 is SGHRS and CDR2 is YFSETQ. V was shortened by 6 bases and J by 0 bases, with 15 bases between the two germline ends. CDR3 size: 16 residues. This CDR3 reads CASTKTWGPNTGELFF. CDR3 bases: TGCGCCAGCACCAAAACCTGGGGCCCGAACACCGGGGAGCTGTTTTTT.

This clonotype was counted at least ten times. This chain joins TRBV7-2 and TRBJ1-1, with D tentatively TRBD1 (6 bases). The germline gives CDR1 SGHTA, CDR2 FQGNSA. This CDR3 is 14 amino acids long. Trimming took off 2 bases at V and 7 bases at J, with 14 bases between the two ends. The CDR3 DNA sequence: TGTGCCAGCAGCTTACGGCGTTCAGGGGTTGAAGCTTTCTTT. It is translated as CASSLRRSGVEAFF.

J is TRBJ2-7 and V is TRBV28; D possibly corresponds to TRBD2 (5 bases). Trimming removed 5 bases at V and 4 bases at J, with 15 bases between. The CDR3 spans 14 residues. Germline loops: CDR1 MDHEN, CDR2 SYDVKM. The chain's CDR3 is CASSPGLEVYEQYF. CDR3 in DNA: TGTGCCAGCAGTCCAGGACTGGAAGTATACGAGCAGTACTTC.

This clonotype was counted many times. The V call is TRBV20-1, the J call TRBJ2-7, with TRBD2 as a possible D gene (5 bases). Germline V CDR1 and CDR2: DFQATT, SNEGSKA (reference sequence). The V end was cut by 6 bases, the J end by 3 bases, with 18 bases between. The CDR3 length is 14 residues. The CDR3, as DNA: TGCAGTGCCATAGCTAGCAACCTCGGCTACGAGCAGTACTTC. As protein: CSAIASNLGYEQYF.

The CDR3 here is CASSRNRGRGGYTF. The CDR3 bases are TGTGCCAGCAGCCGGAACAGGGGACGAGGTGGCTACACCTTC. The gene calls are TRBV7-2 and TRBJ1-2, with TRBD1 identical over 7 bases. The CDR3 length is 14 residues. V gave up 5 bases and J gave up 7 bases; unmatched junction bases: 10. CDR1 is SGHTA, CDR2 FQGNSA, per germline.

This clonotype appeared many times. This chain uses TRBV15 with TRBJ1-4, with no clear D. V was clipped by 1 base and J by 7 bases, with 13 bases between them. The CDR3 loop spans 15 amino acids. Germline CDR1 reads LNHNV; CDR2 reads YYDKDF (reference sequence). CDR3 sequence: CATSRVSGEGEKLFF. The CDR3 nucleotides are TGTGCCACCAGCAGAGTATCCGGGGAGGGTGAAAAACTGTTTTTT.

CDR3 amino acids: CASSQVGSGANVLTF. The CDR3 bases are TGTGCCAGCAGCCAGGTTGGCTCTGGGGCCAACGTCCTGACTTTC. The rearrangement links TRBV14 to TRBJ2-6, with no clear D. The length of the CDR3 is 15 residues. V was pared by 3 bases and J by 0 bases, with 6 bases between. The V gene's germline CDR1 is SGHDN and CDR2 FVKESK. Complete variable domain (other parts from reference TRBV14 and TRBJ2-6): EAGVTQFPSHSVIEKGQTVTLRCDPISGHDNLYWYRRVMGKEIKFLLHFVKESKQDESGMPNNRFLAERTGGTYSTLKVQPAELEDSGVYFCASSQVGSGANVLTFGAGSRLTVL.